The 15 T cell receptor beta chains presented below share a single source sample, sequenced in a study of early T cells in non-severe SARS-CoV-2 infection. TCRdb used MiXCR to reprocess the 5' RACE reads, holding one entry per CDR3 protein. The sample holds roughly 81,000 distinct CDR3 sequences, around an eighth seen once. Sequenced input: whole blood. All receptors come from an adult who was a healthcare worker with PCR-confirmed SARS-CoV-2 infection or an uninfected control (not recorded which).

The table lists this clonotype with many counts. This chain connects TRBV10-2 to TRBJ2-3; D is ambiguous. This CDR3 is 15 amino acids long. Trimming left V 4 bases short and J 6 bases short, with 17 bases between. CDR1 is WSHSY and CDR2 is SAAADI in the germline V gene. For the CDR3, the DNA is TGCGCCAGCAGTGCAATAAGCTGGCCATCCGATACGCAGTATTTT. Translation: CASSAISWPSDTQYF.

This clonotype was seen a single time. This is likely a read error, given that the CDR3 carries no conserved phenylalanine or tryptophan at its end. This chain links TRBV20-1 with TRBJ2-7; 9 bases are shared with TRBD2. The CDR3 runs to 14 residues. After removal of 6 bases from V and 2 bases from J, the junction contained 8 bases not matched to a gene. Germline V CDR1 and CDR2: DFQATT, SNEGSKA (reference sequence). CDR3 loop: CSASQRGATYEQYL. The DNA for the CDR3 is TGCAGTGCATCTCAGCGGGGGGCCACCTACGAGCAGTACTTG.

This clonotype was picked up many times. CDR3 bases: TGTGCCAGCAGCCGTTATGGGGGCGCCGGGGAGCTGTTTTTT. It translates to CASSRYGGAGELFF. The chain couples TRBV3-1 to TRBJ2-2; TRBD1 is a possible D gene (6 bases). V was trimmed by 4 bases and J by 6 bases, leaving 12 bases between them. Germline lookup yields CDR1 LGHDT and CDR2 YNNKEL (reference sequence). The CDR3 spans 14 residues.

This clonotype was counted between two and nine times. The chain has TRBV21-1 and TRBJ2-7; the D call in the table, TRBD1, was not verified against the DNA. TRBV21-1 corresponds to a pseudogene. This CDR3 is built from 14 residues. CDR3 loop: CASSPRDRSYEQYF. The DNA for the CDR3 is TGTGCCAGCAGCCCGCGGGACAGATCCTACGAGCAGTACTTC.

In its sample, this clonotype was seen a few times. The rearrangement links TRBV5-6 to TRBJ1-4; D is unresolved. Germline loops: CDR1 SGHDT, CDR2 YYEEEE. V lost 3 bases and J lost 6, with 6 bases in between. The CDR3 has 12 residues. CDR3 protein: CASSSLDEKLFF. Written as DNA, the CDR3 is TGTGCCAGCAGCTCCTTGGATGAAAAACTGTTTTTT.

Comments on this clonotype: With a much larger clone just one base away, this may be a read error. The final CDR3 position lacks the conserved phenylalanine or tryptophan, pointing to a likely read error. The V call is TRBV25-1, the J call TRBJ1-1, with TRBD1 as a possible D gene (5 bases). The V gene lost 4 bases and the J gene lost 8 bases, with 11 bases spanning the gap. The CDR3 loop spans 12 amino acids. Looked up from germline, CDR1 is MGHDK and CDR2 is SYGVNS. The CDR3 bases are TGTGCCAGCAGTGCAGGGTCTAGGGAAGCTTTCCTT. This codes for CASSAGSREAFL.

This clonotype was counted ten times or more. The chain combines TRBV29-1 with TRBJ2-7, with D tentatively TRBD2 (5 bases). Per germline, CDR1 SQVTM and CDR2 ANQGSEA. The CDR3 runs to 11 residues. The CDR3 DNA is TGCACGGGTCGGGAAGGGTACGAGCAGTACTTC. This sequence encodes CTGREGYEQYF.

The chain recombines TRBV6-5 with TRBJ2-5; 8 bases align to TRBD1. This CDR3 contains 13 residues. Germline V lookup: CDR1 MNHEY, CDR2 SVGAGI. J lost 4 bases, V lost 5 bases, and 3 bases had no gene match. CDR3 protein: CASSPTGGETQYF. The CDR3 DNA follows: TGTGCCAGCAGTCCTACAGGGGGAGAGACCCAGTACTTC.

CDR3 region: CASTRVPATNEKLFF. CDR3 nucleotides: TGTGCCAGCACCCGCGTCCCTGCAACTAATGAAAAACTGTTTTTT. The rearrangement links TRBV6-4 to TRBJ1-4; D not resolved. V was clipped by 7 bases and J by 0 bases, with 12 bases between them. The CDR3 spans 15 residues. Per germline, CDR1 MRHNA and CDR2 SNTAGT.

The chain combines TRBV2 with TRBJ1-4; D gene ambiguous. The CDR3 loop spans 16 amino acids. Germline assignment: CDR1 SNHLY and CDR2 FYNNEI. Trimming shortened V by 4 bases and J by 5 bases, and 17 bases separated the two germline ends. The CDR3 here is CASSGPSTAPNEKLFF. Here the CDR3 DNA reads TGTGCCAGCAGTGGCCCCTCGACGGCGCCAAATGAAAAACTGTTTTTT.

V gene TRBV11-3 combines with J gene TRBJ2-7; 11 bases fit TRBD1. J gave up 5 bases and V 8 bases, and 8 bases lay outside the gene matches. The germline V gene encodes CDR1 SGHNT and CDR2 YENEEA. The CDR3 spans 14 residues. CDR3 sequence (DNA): TGTGCCAGCGGTTTGGACAGGGGGCGCCACGAGCAGTACTTC. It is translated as CASGLDRGRHEQYF. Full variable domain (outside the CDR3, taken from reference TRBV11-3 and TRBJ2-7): EAGVVQSPRYKIIEKKQPVAFWCNPISGHNTLYWYLQNLGQGPELLIRYENEEAVDDSQLPKDRFSAERLKGVDSTLKIQPAELGDSAVYLCASGLDRGRHEQYFGPGTRLTVT.

CDR3: CASRGLGGGEQFF. CDR3 coding DNA: TGTGCCAGCAGAGGACTAGGCGGTGGTGAGCAGTTCTTC. J is TRBJ2-1 and V is TRBV7-9, with 7 bases identical to TRBD2. V was clipped by 6 bases and J by 9 bases; unmatched bases: 8. CDR1 SEHNR and CDR2 FQNEAQ come from the germline V gene (reference sequence). The CDR3 runs 13 residues. The variable domain in full, with the rest retrieved from reference TRBV7-9 and TRBJ2-1, is DTGVSQNPRHKITKRGQNVTFRCDPISEHNRLYWYRQTLGQGPEFLTYFQNEAQLEKSRLLSDRFSAERPKGSFSTLEIQRTEQGDSAMYLCASRGLGGGEQFFGPGTRLTVL.

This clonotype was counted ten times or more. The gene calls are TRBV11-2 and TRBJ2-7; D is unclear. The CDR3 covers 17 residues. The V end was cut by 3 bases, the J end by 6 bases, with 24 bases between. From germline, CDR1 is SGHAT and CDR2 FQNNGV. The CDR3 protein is CASSFLIVVQTPSEQYF. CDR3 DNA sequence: TGTGCCAGCAGCTTCCTGATCGTAGTACAGACTCCCTCCGAGCAGTACTTC.

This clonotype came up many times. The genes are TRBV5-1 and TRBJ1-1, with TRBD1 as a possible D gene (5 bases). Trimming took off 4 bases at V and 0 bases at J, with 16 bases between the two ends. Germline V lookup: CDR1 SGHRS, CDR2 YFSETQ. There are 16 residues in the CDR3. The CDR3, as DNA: TGCGCCAGCAGCCCTGGTGCGGTGGGACTGAACACTGAAGCTTTCTTT. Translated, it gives CASSPGAVGLNTEAFF.

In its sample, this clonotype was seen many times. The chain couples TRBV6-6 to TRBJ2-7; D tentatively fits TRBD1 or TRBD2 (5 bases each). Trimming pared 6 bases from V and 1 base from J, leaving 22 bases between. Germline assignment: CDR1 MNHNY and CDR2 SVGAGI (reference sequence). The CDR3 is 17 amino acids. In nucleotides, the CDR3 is TGTGCCAGCAGCCCCTACAAAGGGAGAGGGGAATCCTACGAGCAGTACTTC. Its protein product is CASSPYKGRGESYEQYF.